Listed below are T cell receptor beta chains from one sample, sequenced in a study of somatic mutations in cytotoxic T cells in rheumatoid arthritis. Sequencing used immunoSEQ multiplex PCR; TCRdb keeps in-frame clones, though not all of them. The data contain under 20,000 clones, 65% to 80% of them seen just once; the ten biggest clones take up more than 13%. The source material was CD8+ T cells sorted from blood. Source of these receptors: an adult with rheumatoid arthritis. Each CDR3 is given with its conserved first and last residue. D genes are given only for firm matches. Clone size appears in some rows only: once, few, many, or a class for an expanded clone.

clone size: few
V gene: TRBV30
D gene: NA
J gene: TRBJ2-7
CDR3 length: 15
CDR3 DNA: TGTGCCTGGAGGAACTTCCAGGGTTTCCACTACGAGCAGTACTTC
CDR3 protein: CAWRNFQGFHYEQYF

clone size: NA
V gene: TRBV7-9
D gene: TRBD1
J gene: TRBJ1-4
CDR3 length: 14
CDR3 DNA: TGTGCCAGCAGCCCTGACAGGGGAGTTGAAAAACTGTTTTTT
CDR3 protein: CASSPDRGVEKLFF

clone size: NA
V gene: TRBV7-9
D gene: NA
J gene: TRBJ2-7
CDR3 length: 14
CDR3 DNA: TGTGCCAGCAGCTTACCCAACAGCTACTACGAGCAGTACTTC
CDR3 protein: CASSLPNSYYEQYF

clone size: NA
V gene: TRBV6-5
D gene: TRBD2
J gene: TRBJ2-1
CDR3 length: 15
CDR3 DNA: TGTGCCAGCAGTCCTCTGGCGGGAGGGCGGGATGAGCAGTTCTTC
CDR3 protein: CASSPLAGGRDEQFF

clone size: few
V gene: TRBV7-2
D gene: NA
J gene: TRBJ1-6
CDR3 length: 19
CDR3 DNA: TGTGCCAGCAGCTTAGAGGCAGGGTGGAAGTCCTCCTATAATTCACCCCTCCACTTT
CDR3 protein: CASSLEAGWKSSYNSPLHF

clone size: NA
V gene: TRBV6-1
D gene: NA
J gene: TRBJ1-2
CDR3 length: 15
CDR3 DNA: TGTGCCAGCAGTGAATTATATCCCCCGATCTATGGCTACACCTTC
CDR3 protein: CASSELYPPIYGYTF

clone size: NA
V gene: TRBV2
D gene: TRBD1
J gene: TRBJ1-4
CDR3 length: 15
CDR3 DNA: TGTGCCAGCAGTGTTGGGAGGACAGGGGATGAAAAACTGTTTTTT
CDR3 protein: CASSVGRTGDEKLFF

clone size: NA
V gene: TRBV5-1
D gene: NA
J gene: TRBJ2-3
CDR3 length: 15
CDR3 DNA: TGCGCCAGCAGCTTGGCGCGGGTGAGCACAGATACGCAGTATTTT
CDR3 protein: CASSLARVSTDTQYF

clone size: NA
V gene: TRBV4-1
D gene: TRBD1
J gene: TRBJ1-2
CDR3 length: 14
CDR3 DNA: TGCGCCAGCAGCCCGAACAGGGGTAACTATGGCTACACCTTC
CDR3 protein: CASSPNRGNYGYTF

clone size: NA
V gene: TRBV10-2
D gene: TRBD2
J gene: TRBJ2-1
CDR3 length: 13
CDR3 DNA: TGCGCCAGCATCAGCGGGGGGGCGGTTGAGCAGTTCTTC
CDR3 protein: CASISGGAVEQFF

clone size: few
V gene: TRBV19
D gene: NA
J gene: TRBJ2-3
CDR3 length: 13
CDR3 DNA: TGTGCCAGTAGTATAGCCGACACAGATACGCAGTATTTT
CDR3 protein: CASSIADTDTQYF

clone size: NA
V gene: TRBV27
D gene: TRBD2
J gene: TRBJ2-1
CDR3 length: 17
CDR3 DNA: TGTGCCAGCAGTTCCAACCCCCCTCTAGCGGGAGCAAATGAGCAGTTCTTC
CDR3 protein: CASSSNPPLAGANEQFF

clone size: NA
V gene: TRBV7-9
D gene: NA
J gene: TRBJ1-3
CDR3 length: 15
CDR3 DNA: TGTGCCAGCAGCTTAGCTCAAGGGATCGGAAACACCATATATTTT
CDR3 protein: CASSLAQGIGNTIYF

clone size: NA
V gene: TRBV30
D gene: NA
J gene: TRBJ2-3
CDR3 length: 15
CDR3 DNA: TGTGCCTGGGTTCCGACCACTACTAGCACAGATACGCAGTATTTT
CDR3 protein: CAWVPTTTSTDTQYF

clone size: NA
V gene: TRBV6-5
D gene: NA
J gene: TRBJ2-7
CDR3 length: 13
CDR3 DNA: TGTGCCAGCAGTTTACTACCTTCCTACGAGCAGTACTTC
CDR3 protein: CASSLLPSYEQYF

clone size: NA
V gene: TRBV7-2
D gene: TRBD1
J gene: TRBJ1-1
CDR3 length: 13
CDR3 DNA: TGTGCCAGCAGCGCCAGGGGGCAAAGTGAAGCTTTCTTT
CDR3 protein: CASSARGQSEAFF

clone size: NA
V gene: TRBV18
D gene: NA
J gene: TRBJ1-5
CDR3 length: 16
CDR3 DNA: TGTGCCAGCTCACCAGGGGTCGGGAATAGCAATCAGCCCCAGCATTTT
CDR3 protein: CASSPGVGNSNQPQHF

clone size: NA
V gene: TRBV19
D gene: NA
J gene: TRBJ1-1
CDR3 length: 13
CDR3 DNA: TGTGCCAGTAGTATGTCCAGGATCACTGAAGCTTTCTTT
CDR3 protein: CASSMSRITEAFF

clone size: once
V gene: TRBV30
D gene: NA
J gene: TRBJ2-2
CDR3 length: 15
CDR3 DNA: TGTGCCTGGAGAGGAGCGGGACAGAACACCGGGGAGCTGTTTTTT
CDR3 protein: CAWRGAGQNTGELFF

clone size: NA
V gene: TRBV14
D gene: NA
J gene: TRBJ2-3
CDR3 length: 18
CDR3 DNA: TGTGCCAGCAGCCAAGGGTCTAGCGAGACAGCCTACACAGATACGCAGTATTTT
CDR3 protein: CASSQGSSETAYTDTQYF

clone size: NA
V gene: TRBV11-2
D gene: NA
J gene: TRBJ2-7
CDR3 length: 14
CDR3 DNA: TGTGCCAGCAGCTTAAGGACATACTCCTACGAGCAGTACTTC
CDR3 protein: CASSLRTYSYEQYF

clone size: few
V gene: TRBV9
D gene: NA
J gene: TRBJ1-1
CDR3 length: 15
CDR3 DNA: TGTGCCAGCAGCGTATACTCCGGAGGGGGCACTGAAGCTTTCTTT
CDR3 protein: CASSVYSGGGTEAFF

clone size: NA
V gene: TRBV5-1
D gene: NA
J gene: TRBJ1-4
CDR3 length: 17
CDR3 DNA: TGCGCCAGCAGCTTGTGGGCAGGAGGACCAACTAATGAAAAACTGTTTTTT
CDR3 protein: CASSLWAGGPTNEKLFF

clone size: NA
V gene: TRBV5-1
D gene: NA
J gene: TRBJ1-4
CDR3 length: 14
CDR3 DNA: TGCGCCAGCAGCTTAGGCGGAAATAATGAAAAACTGTTTTTT
CDR3 protein: CASSLGGNNEKLFF

clone size: few
V gene: TRBV5-4
D gene: TRBD2
J gene: TRBJ2-7
CDR3 length: 14
CDR3 DNA: TGTGCCAGCAGCCATAGCGGGGGGGCGAACGAGCAGTACTTC
CDR3 protein: CASSHSGGANEQYF

clone size: NA
V gene: TRBV5-6
D gene: TRBD2
J gene: TRBJ2-7
CDR3 length: 15
CDR3 DNA: TGTGCCAGCGGACTCCGAGCGGGGGGCCGCTACGAGCAGTACTTC
CDR3 protein: CASGLRAGGRYEQYF

clone size: NA
V gene: TRBV29-1
D gene: NA
J gene: TRBJ2-1
CDR3 length: 12
CDR3 DNA: TGCAGCATGAGACGGAATTACAATGAGCAGTTCTTC
CDR3 protein: CSMRRNYNEQFF

clone size: NA
V gene: TRBV4-2
D gene: NA
J gene: TRBJ2-1
CDR3 length: 15
CDR3 DNA: TGTGCCAGCAGCCAAAGGGCTAGCTCCTACAATGAGCAGTTCTTC
CDR3 protein: CASSQRASSYNEQFF

clone size: NA
V gene: TRBV29-1
D gene: NA
J gene: TRBJ2-5
CDR3 length: 12
CDR3 DNA: TGCAGCGTCCTTGGACAGCAAGAGACCCAGTACTTC
CDR3 protein: CSVLGQQETQYF

clone size: NA
V gene: TRBV6-1
D gene: NA
J gene: TRBJ1-1
CDR3 length: 12
CDR3 DNA: TGTGCCAGCAGTGCTTGGGAGACTGAAGCTTTCTTT
CDR3 protein: CASSAWETEAFF

clone size: NA
V gene: TRBV6-5
D gene: NA
J gene: TRBJ1-1
CDR3 length: 13
CDR3 DNA: TGTGCCAGCAGTTACCCGGGCCAGACTGAAGCTTTCTTT
CDR3 protein: CASSYPGQTEAFF

clone size: NA
V gene: TRBV19
D gene: TRBD2
J gene: TRBJ2-1
CDR3 length: 15
CDR3 DNA: TGTGCCAGTAGTATCCGACTAGCGGAGTACAATGAGCAGTTCTTC
CDR3 protein: CASSIRLAEYNEQFF

clone size: NA
V gene: TRBV7-6
D gene: NA
J gene: TRBJ2-1
CDR3 length: 15
CDR3 DNA: TGTGCCAGCAGCTTAGAAGGGGGGCCGTGGAATGAGCAGTTCTTC
CDR3 protein: CASSLEGGPWNEQFF

clone size: NA
V gene: TRBV7-6
D gene: TRBD2
J gene: TRBJ2-1
CDR3 length: 15
CDR3 DNA: TGTGCCAGCAGCCCGACTAGCGGAACCTACAATGAGCAGTTCTTC
CDR3 protein: CASSPTSGTYNEQFF

clone size: NA
V gene: TRBV5-6
D gene: TRBD1
J gene: TRBJ2-7
CDR3 length: 17
CDR3 DNA: TGTGCCAGCAGCGGGGTGGTCGACAGGGTGAGCTCCTACGAGCAGTACTTC
CDR3 protein: CASSGVVDRVSSYEQYF